A single sample gave rise to the 11 T cell receptor beta chains below, sequenced in a study of cytomegalovirus exposure and HLA in healthy donors. Primers for the PCR totalled 60 Vbeta and 13 Jbeta. The repertoire was sequenced with immunoSEQ multiplex PCR; TCRdb's copy has only in-frame clones and lacks some. In total, the table holds some 200,000 clones. Source material: PBMCs. These receptor sequences come from a man between 25 and 39 years old in good health and CMV-seronegative.

J is TRBJ2-1 and V is TRBV7-6, with D maybe TRBD1 (6 bases). With 2 bases removed from V and 2 bases from J, the gap between germline ends came to 7 bases. CDR3 length equals 14 residues. The germline V gene encodes CDR1 SGHVS and CDR2 FNYEAQ. The CDR3, as DNA: TGTGCCAGCAGCTTATCAGGGGCCTACAATGAGCAGTTCTTC. Its translation is CASSLSGAYNEQFF. Together with reference TRBV7-6 and TRBJ2-1, the CDR3 gives the full variable domain: GAGVSQSPRYKVTKRGQDVALRCDPISGHVSLYWYRQALGQGPEFLTYFNYEAQQDKSGLPNDRFSAERPEGSISTLTIQRTEQRDSAMYRCASSLSGAYNEQFFGPGTRLTVL.

The gene calls are TRBV27 and TRBJ2-7; 8 bases agree with TRBD2. This CDR3 contains 16 residues. The germline CDR1 and CDR2 sequences are MNHEY and SMNVEV (reference sequence). V shed 2 bases, J shed 5 bases, and the junction held 11 bases outside the gene matches. DNA for the CDR3: TGTGCCAGCAGTTTAGGTGATAGCGGGGTTACCCACGAGCAGTACTTC. As protein: CASSLGDSGVTHEQYF.

The rearrangement joins TRBV30 to TRBJ2-2; 10 positions agree with TRBD2. The V gene end was trimmed by 6 bases and the J gene end by 1 base; junction bases not matched to a gene: 2. Looked up from germline, CDR1 is GTSNPN and CDR2 is SVGIG (reference sequence). This CDR3 is 14 amino acids long. The CDR3 is CACRLAGNTGELFF. For the CDR3, the DNA is TGTGCCTGTAGACTAGCGGGGAACACCGGGGAGCTGTTTTTT.

The rearrangement uses TRBV5-1 and TRBJ2-1; TRBD2 aligns across 7 bases. The ends lost 0 bases at V and 5 bases at J; junction bases unmatched: 5. The CDR3 runs to 15 residues. Per the germline V gene, CDR1 is SGHRS and CDR2 is YFSETQ. The CDR3 region is CASSLASRGDNEQFF. The CDR3 coding sequence is TGCGCCAGCAGCTTGGCCAGTCGGGGGGACAATGAGCAGTTCTTC.

The chain carries TRBV7-9 and TRBJ2-7; 9 bases map to TRBD1. Germline loops: CDR1 SEHNR, CDR2 FQNEAQ (reference sequence). The V segment lost 2 bases and the J segment 4 bases; nucleotides outside the gene matches: 6. The length of the CDR3 is 15 residues. CDR3 nucleotides: TGTGCCAGCAGCTTAACTCTCGGACAGGGGTACGAGCAGTACTTC. It yields the protein CASSLTLGQGYEQYF.

The chain recombines TRBV18 with TRBJ2-7; 11 bases align to TRBD1. Germline V gene sequence: CDR1 KGHSH, CDR2 LQKENI. V lost 3 bases to trimming and J lost 4 bases; unmatched junction nucleotides: 2. The length of the CDR3 is 14 residues. The CDR3 coding sequence is TGTGCCAGCTCACCGGGACAGGGGGAGTACGAGCAGTACTTC. This sequence encodes CASSPGQGEYEQYF.

The V and J genes are TRBV5-1 and TRBJ2-2, with a possible D match to TRBD2 (5 bases). Germline CDR1 is SGHRS and CDR2 is YFSETQ. This CDR3 spans 14 amino acids. V was pared by 4 bases and J by 5 bases, with 12 bases between. This chain's CDR3 is CASSPGVGTGELFF. CDR3 in DNA: TGCGCCAGCAGCCCCGGGGTGGGAACCGGGGAGCTGTTTTTT.

The J gene is TRBJ2-2, the V gene TRBV5-1, with a tentative D call TRBD2 (6 bases). V was pared by 4 bases and J by 1 base, with 11 bases between. Germline V lookup: CDR1 SGHRS, CDR2 YFSETQ. CDR3 size: 15 residues. The CDR3, as DNA: TGCGCCAGCAGCAGGACGGGGGTGAACACCGGGGAGCTGTTTTTT. This sequence encodes CASSRTGVNTGELFF.

The chain links TRBV15 to TRBJ1-1, with TRBD1 matching over 8 bases. CDR1 LNHNV and CDR2 YYDKDF come from the germline V gene (reference sequence). The CDR3 covers 15 residues. The ends lost 3 bases at V and 3 bases at J; junction bases unmatched: 6. In nucleotides, the CDR3 is TGTGCCACCAGCAGGGGTTCGACAGGGGACACTGAAGCTTTCTTT. Its protein is CATSRGSTGDTEAFF.

The chain uses TRBV18 and TRBJ1-1; maybe TRBD1 (6 bases). Germline lookup yields CDR1 KGHSH and CDR2 LQKENI. The CDR3 consists of 16 residues. Trimming removed 3 bases at V and 1 base at J, with 15 bases between. In DNA form, the CDR3 reads TGTGCCAGCTCACCGGACGGGGGGCTGTGGAACACTGAAGCTTTCTTT. This sequence encodes CASSPDGGLWNTEAFF.

The chain recombines TRBV9 with TRBJ2-7; D remains unclear. V lost 3 bases, J lost 1 base, and 11 bases lay in between. CDR3 length: 14 amino acids. The V gene's germline CDR1 is SGDLS and CDR2 YYNGEE. The CDR3 loop reads CASSEREFSYEQYF. CDR3 coding DNA: TGTGCCAGCAGCGAGAGAGAGTTTTCCTACGAGCAGTACTTC.